These 17 T cell receptor beta chains were sequenced from one sample in a study of human T cells and chemical hapten exposure (dated by TCRdb to 2020 to 2022). Receptor amplification or capture employed RACE. Instrument used: NextSeq 500. Through fastp at Q25 and MiXCR, TCRdb rebuilt clones from the public reads, retaining in-frame beta chains. Under each unique CDR3 protein, matching rows form one entry showing the most common genes and DNA. The sample data list tens of thousands of distinct CDR3 sequences, and 10% of these were observed just once. Approximately 7% of the sample belongs to the ten largest clones. According to the study, the label for this sample's time point signals: patch test 2, 6 weeks after DPC sensitization. The intended sense of this specimen's treatment or condition label: therapeutic diphenylcyclopropenone sensitization with weekly scalp DPC. Sequenced material: whole blood, taken in connection with sensitization to the hapten diphenylcyclopropenone (DPC). The receptors originated from a woman between 50 and 59 years old with alopecia areata. Some clones in this sample may be carry-over from other donors' samples.

This clonotype was recorded many times. This sequence joins TRBV6-5 and TRBJ2-3; maybe TRBD2 (5 bases). Germline CDR1 MNHEY, CDR2 SVGAGI. V lost 5 bases, J lost 2 bases, and 11 bases lay in between. This CDR3 region has 14 residues. DNA of the CDR3: TGTGCCAGCAGTCGCGGGCTAGACACAGATACGCAGTATTTT. Protein: CASSRGLDTDTQYF.

In its sample, this clonotype was seen many times. The gene calls are TRBV20-1 and TRBJ2-3, with TRBD1 matching over 7 bases. In germline, CDR1 is DFQATT, CDR2 SNEGSKA (reference sequence). Unmatched junction bases numbered 10, after V lost 0 bases and J lost 1 base. The CDR3 contains 17 residues. This chain's CDR3 is CSARDFRGRWGTDTQYF. The DNA for the CDR3 is TGCAGTGCTAGAGATTTTAGGGGGCGCTGGGGCACAGATACGCAGTATTTT.

The V gene is TRBV29-1, the J gene TRBJ2-2, with no clear D. V was pared by 3 bases and J by 6 bases, with 11 bases between. Germline assignment: CDR1 SQVTM and CDR2 ANQGSEA. The CDR3 totals 13 residues. Here the CDR3 reads CSVDLGGAGELFF. In DNA form, the CDR3 reads TGCAGCGTTGACTTAGGTGGGGCCGGGGAGCTGTTTTTT.

This clonotype came up a few times. The chain uses TRBV20-1 and TRBJ2-4; TRBD2 agrees at 13 bases. J gave up 4 bases and V 5 bases, and 2 bases lay outside the gene matches. The CDR3 loop spans 14 amino acids. Germline CDR1 is DFQATT and CDR2 is SNEGSKA (reference sequence). The CDR3, as DNA: TGCAGTGCTTGGACTAGCGGGAGTAAAAACATTCAGTACTTC. It yields the protein CSAWTSGSKNIQYF.

In this sample, this clonotype turned up many times. This chain connects TRBV2 to TRBJ1-2, with 8 bases identical to TRBD1. This CDR3 is built from 12 residues. Trimming took 7 bases from V and 4 from J; bases not matched to a gene: 2. CDR1 and CDR2 from the germline V gene are SNHLY and FYNNEI. CDR3 region: CASNDRGYGYTF. CDR3 DNA sequence: TGTGCCAGCAACGACAGGGGCTATGGCTACACCTTC.

The chain is built from TRBV29-1 and TRBJ2-7; 7 bases are shared with TRBD1. With V trimmed by 4 bases and J by 5 bases, 5 bases remained unmatched. The germline V gene encodes CDR1 SQVTM and CDR2 ANQGSEA. The CDR3 spans 12 residues. The CDR3 nucleotides read TGCAGCGTTGGGGACAGATGGAACGAGCAGTACTTC. Translation: CSVGDRWNEQYF.

The chain combines TRBV2 with TRBJ1-5; possible D gene TRBD1, 6 bases. The length of the CDR3 is 15 residues. The V end was cut by 4 bases, the J end by 10 bases, with 20 bases between. Germline V CDR1 and CDR2: SNHLY, FYNNEI. The DNA for the CDR3 is TGTGCCAGCAGTGGGAGAAGGACAGAAGTCAGCCCCCAGCATTTT. This encodes CASSGRRTEVSPQHF. The entire variable domain, with the rest obtained from reference TRBV2 and TRBJ1-5, is as follows: EPEVTQTPSHQVTQMGQEVILRCVPISNHLYFYWYRQILGQKVEFLVSFYNNEISEKSEIFDDQFSVERPDGSNFTLKIRSTKLEDSAMYFCASSGRRTEVSPQHFGDGTRLSIL.

This chain links TRBV5-1 with TRBJ1-2, with a weak D call TRBD1 (5 bases). Trimming pared 2 bases from V and 4 bases from J, leaving 15 bases between. The CDR3 runs to 15 residues. Per germline, CDR1 SGHRS and CDR2 YFSETQ. The CDR3 DNA follows: TGCGCCAGCAGCTTAGGTCAGGGAGTCACCTATGGCTACACCTTC. This sequence encodes CASSLGQGVTYGYTF.

This clonotype was observed many times. V usage is TRBV27 and J usage is TRBJ2-5; TRBD2 might be the D (6 bases). V was cut by 5 bases and J by 5 bases, with 15 bases left in between. The CDR3 is made up of 14 amino acids. From germline, CDR1 is MNHEY and CDR2 SMNVEV (reference sequence). The CDR3 reads CASSPIAEVETQYF. DNA of the CDR3: TGTGCCAGCAGTCCTATAGCGGAGGTCGAGACCCAGTACTTC.

This clonotype appeared many times. The chain joins TRBV24-1 to TRBJ2-1; TRBD2 aligns across 7 bases. CDR3 length equals 16 residues. Unmatched junction bases numbered 5, after V lost 2 bases and J lost 2 bases. The germline V gene encodes CDR1 KGHDR and CDR2 SFDVKD. CDR3 in DNA: TGTGCCACCAGTGATTCCCCTAGCGGCCCCTACAATGAGCAGTTCTTC. As protein: CATSDSPSGPYNEQFF.

In regard to this clonotype: This could be a read error, since a much larger clone is one nucleotide away. No conserved phenylalanine or tryptophan is present at the end of the CDR3, so a read error is the likely explanation. This rearrangement joins TRBV6-5 to TRBJ2-2; D is unresolved. Germline CDR1 reads MNHEY; CDR2 reads SVGAGI. There are 14 residues in the CDR3. V was clipped by 0 bases and J by 1 base, with 3 bases between them. DNA for the CDR3: TGTGCCAGCAGTTACTCTCAGAACACCGGGGAGCTGTTTCTT. Encoded protein: CASSYSQNTGELFL.

This clonotype has just a few counts. The V and J genes are TRBV29-1 and TRBJ2-7, with 9 nucleotides matching TRBD2. Germline-derived CDR1 and CDR2 are SQVTM and ANQGSEA. The CDR3 has 14 amino acids. The V segment lost 5 bases and the J segment 2 bases; nucleotides outside the gene matches: 7. The CDR3 here is CSVMTSGVTYEQYF. The CDR3 DNA reads TGCAGCGTTATGACTAGCGGAGTGACCTACGAGCAGTACTTC.

This sequence joins TRBV12-5 and TRBJ2-1, with unresolved D. The germline V gene has CDR1 LGHNT and CDR2 FRNRAP. This CDR3 region has 15 residues. V shed 3 bases and J shed 1 base, with 10 bases lying between them. The CDR3, as DNA: TGTGCTAGTGGTTTACGGGCCACGTCCTACAATGAGCAGTTCTTC. Its protein product is CASGLRATSYNEQFF.

This clonotype was counted ten times or more. The CDR3 sequence is CASRSGTGFEKLFF. CDR3 nucleotide sequence: TGTGCCAGCAGGTCCGGGACAGGGTTTGAAAAACTGTTTTTT. This rearrangement joins TRBV2 to TRBJ1-4; 9 bases line up with TRBD1. The V and J ends lost 6 bases and 7 bases, in that order; junction bases with no gene match: 6. CDR1 is SNHLY and CDR2 is FYNNEI in the germline V gene. The CDR3 runs to 14 residues.

This clonotype occurred many times. The V and J genes are TRBV2 and TRBJ2-2; D gene ambiguous. The CDR3 covers 13 residues. Between the trimmed V and J ends, which lost 10 bases and 0 bases, there was a span of 9 bases. Germline V gene sequence: CDR1 SNHLY, CDR2 FYNNEI. CDR3 nucleotide sequence: TGTGCCACACTACAAGCGAACACCGGGGAGCTGTTTTTT. This codes for CATLQANTGELFF.

Comment on this clonotype: A read error may explain this, as a much larger clone is one base away. The chain is built from TRBV3-1 and TRBJ2-1; possibly TRBD2 for D (6 bases). CDR3 length: 15 residues. CDR1 is LGHDT, CDR2 YNNKEL, per germline (reference sequence). CDR3 sequence reads: CASNQAGSSYNEQFF. The CDR3 DNA reads TGTGCCAGCAACCAAGCGGGCAGCTCCTACAATGAGCAGTTCTTC.

At least ten counts were recorded for this clonotype. The J gene is TRBJ2-3, the V gene TRBV7-9; no clear D gene. The V gene lost 1 base and the J gene lost 3 bases, with 8 bases spanning the gap. The CDR3 loop spans 14 amino acids. Germline V gene lookup returns CDR1 SEHNR and CDR2 FQNEAQ (reference sequence). The CDR3 here is CASSLGTDTDTQYF. The DNA for the CDR3 is TGTGCCAGCAGCTTAGGTACTGATACAGATACGCAGTATTTT. The entire variable domain, with the rest obtained from reference TRBV7-9 and TRBJ2-3, is as follows: DTGVSQNPRHKITKRGQNVTFRCDPISEHNRLYWYRQTLGQGPEFLTYFQNEAQLEKSRLLSDRFSAERPKGSFSTLEIQRTEQGDSAMYLCASSLGTDTDTQYFGPGTRLTVL.